The T cell receptor (beta chain) under discussion was sequenced for a study of T-cell reconstitution after alpha-beta-depleted transplantation in children (dated by TCRdb to the mid-2010s). For context, the study as a whole: Using TCR repertoire profiling, the study quantitatively followed how T-cell immune reconstitution unfolded in children after TCRalphabeta/CD19-depleted allogeneic hematopoietic cell transplantation.

The treatment or condition label for this specimen denotes: allogeneic hematopoietic cell transplantation with graft depleted of TCRalphabeta T cells and CD19 B cells. The children who served as transplant recipients had been given grafts of TCRalphabeta/CD19-depleted allogeneic hematopoietic cells. This clonotype was counted at least ten times. Its antigen is not yet known. Base qualities are missing; no much larger clone stands one base away. Study-wide findings and limitations: Apparently early alphabetaT-cell count recovery about two months after transplant reportedly relied on only several hundred rapidly expanded clones derived from non-depleted graft cells. Over the following months the frequencies of hyperexpanded clones went down, and after one year T-cell counts and TCRbeta diversity were mostly credited to newly produced T cells. The high TCRbeta diversity at day 60 in some patients was ascribed to recipient T cells and intrathymic progenitors that had survived conditioning.

The junction shows trimming of 1 base on V and 0 bases on J, plus 16 bases between the germline ends. The CDR3, from cysteine to phenylalanine, totals 18 residues. CDR3 DNA only is kept here, 54 bases in frame from base 1. The germline V gene (reference sequence) supplies CDR1 SGHAT and CDR2 FQDESV. Library creation used PCR. Sequenced on an Illumina HiSeq 2500. To normalize quantification of the TCRbeta repertoire, the TCR libraries were built with molecular barcoding that relied on unique molecular identifiers. The public reads were quality trimmed at Q25 with fastp and then assembled into clones with MiXCR by TCRdb, keeping productive beta chains. Entries that share a CDR3 protein sequence are merged under the most common genes and DNA. The sample table lists 200,000 to 250,000 distinct CDR3 sequences, 9.5% to 13% of them with a count of one. The ten largest clones take up roughly 28% of the sample.

The receptor chain draws on TRBV11-1 and TRBJ2-1; the D gene is unclear. The receptor comes from a child under two years old with acute myeloid leukemia, due to receive a stem cell transplant. Sample: PBMCs, taken before TCRalphabeta/CD19-depleted stem cell transplant. The CDR3 reads CASSLGLPGRTSYNEQFF. The DNA sequence is TGTGCCAGCAGCTTAGGGCTCCCTGGGCGGACCTCCTACAATGAGCAGTTCTTC.